This entry lists 13 T cell receptor beta chains sequenced from one sample in a study of blood T cell repertoires in COVID-19. The repertoire was sequenced with immunoSEQ multiplex PCR; TCRdb's copy has only in-frame clones and lacks some. Of some 150,000 clones in the sample, roughly 84% were seen once. Sequencing used peripheral blood. These receptors originate from a man between 40 and 49 years old with acute or convalescent COVID-19.

The chain carries TRBV7-2 and TRBJ2-7; D possibly corresponds to TRBD1 (6 bases). Trimming left V 3 bases short and J 0 bases short, with 6 bases between. Germline lookup yields CDR1 SGHTA and CDR2 FQGNSA. The CDR3 consists of 13 residues. The DNA for the CDR3 is TGTGCCAGCAGCTTCAGGGGCTCCTACGAGCAGTACTTC. Translation: CASSFRGSYEQYF.

V gene TRBV19 combines with J gene TRBJ1-1; TRBD1 aligns across 7 bases. The CDR3 is made up of 14 amino acids. The junction had 5 bases not matched to a gene; V was cut back by 7 bases and J by 0 bases. Germline V gives CDR1 LNHDA, CDR2 SQIVND (reference sequence). DNA of the CDR3: TGTGCCAGTATAGGGGGCATCATGAACACTGAAGCTTTCTTT. It specifies CASIGGIMNTEAFF. Using reference TRBV19 and TRBJ1-1 for the parts outside the CDR3, the full variable domain is DGGITQSPKYLFRKEGQNVTLSCEQNLNHDAMYWYRQDPGQGLRLIYYSQIVNDFQKGDIAEGYSVSREKKESFPLTVTSAQKNPTAFYLCASIGGIMNTEAFFGQGTRLTVV.

V is TRBV3-1 (or the pseudogene TRBV3-2) and J is TRBJ1-2; 7 positions agree with TRBD1. Per germline, CDR1 LGHDT and CDR2 YNNKEL (reference sequence). V lost 8 bases and J lost 3; bases outside the gene matches: 3. The CDR3 is made up of 12 amino acids. The CDR3 nucleotides read TGTGCCAGCGGGCAGGGGGACTATGGCTACACCTTC. Protein: CASGQGDYGYTF.

The chain has TRBV30 and TRBJ1-6, with D tentatively TRBD1 (6 bases). The CDR3 is 15 residues long. Germline V gene lookup returns CDR1 GTSNPN and CDR2 SVGIG (reference sequence). The germline V and J ends were trimmed by 2 bases and 7 bases, with 15 bases remaining between them. The CDR3 bases are TGTGCCTGGAGTATGGGGGCGAAAGGAAATTCACCCCTCCACTTT. Amino acids: CAWSMGAKGNSPLHF.

The rearrangement uses TRBV15 and TRBJ2-5; D may be TRBD2 (6 bases). Trimming pared 1 base from V and 1 base from J, leaving 10 bases between. Germline V gene sequence: CDR1 LNHNV, CDR2 YYDKDF (reference sequence). The CDR3 has 15 amino acids. In nucleotides, the CDR3 is TGTGCCACCAGCAGAGTGGTCGGGGGCCAAGAGACCCAGTACTTC. Its protein product is CATSRVVGGQETQYF. Full variable domain (missing parts from reference TRBV15 and TRBJ2-5): DAMVIQNPRYQVTQFGKPVTLSCSQTLNHNVMYWYQQKSSQAPKLLFHYYDKDFNNEADTPDNFQSRRPNTSFCFLDIRSPGLGDTAMYLCATSRVVGGQETQYFGPGTRLLVL.

As for this clone: A junction end diverges from the germline sequence, so it may reflect a read error. The chain combines TRBV7-7 with TRBJ2-5; D is unresolved. This CDR3 has 13 amino acids. CDR1 is SSHAT, CDR2 FNYEAQ, per germline (reference sequence). The chain's CDR3 is CASSFNLMETQYF. DNA for the CDR3: TGTGCTAGCAGCTTTAACTTAATGGAGACCCAGTACTTC. Drawing the rest from reference TRBV7-7 and TRBJ2-5, the complete variable domain is GAGVSQSPRYKVTKRGQDVTLRCDPISSHATLYWYQQALGQGPEFLTYFNYEAQPDKSGLPSDRFSAERPEGSISTLTIQRTEQRDSAMYRCASSFNLMETQYFGPGTRLLVL.

The chain employs TRBV30 and TRBJ2-2; 8 nucleotides align to TRBD2. J gave up 3 bases and V 4 bases, and 7 bases lay outside the gene matches. CDR1 and CDR2 (germline): GTSNPN, SVGIG (reference sequence). The CDR3 covers 15 residues. CDR3 loop: CAWTGGARDTGELFF. CDR3 coding DNA: TGTGCCTGGACGGGAGGGGCGCGCGACACCGGGGAGCTGTTTTTT.

The genes are TRBV28 and TRBJ1-5; tentative D call: TRBD1 (6 bases). CDR1 and CDR2 (germline): MDHEN, SYDVKM. Trimming cost V 6 bases and J 1 base, with 16 bases left between them. The CDR3 is 16 residues long. The CDR3 reads CASSADSPWSNQPQHF. The CDR3, as DNA: TGTGCCAGCAGCGCGGACAGTCCCTGGAGCAATCAGCCCCAGCATTTT. Full variable domain (rest looked up from reference TRBV28 and TRBJ1-5): DVKVTQSSRYLVKRTGEKVFLECVQDMDHENMFWYRQDPGLGLRLIYFSYDVKMKEKGDIPEGYSVSREKKERFSLILESASTNQTSMYLCASSADSPWSNQPQHFGDGTRLSIL.

The J gene is TRBJ1-2, the V gene TRBV29-1, with D possibly TRBD1 on 5 matching bases. Germline assignment: CDR1 SQVTM and CDR2 ANQGSEA. This CDR3 region has 14 residues. V was pared by 4 bases and J by 4 bases, with 16 bases between. DNA of the CDR3: TGCAGCGTTGTAAGCCCCAAGGGGTCCTATGGCTACACCTTC. Translating gives CSVVSPKGSYGYTF.

CDR3 loop: CASSFSRGSLYGYTF. CDR3 DNA sequence: TGTGCCAGCAGCTTTTCCAGGGGCAGTCTGTATGGCTACACCTTC. The genes are TRBV7-2 and TRBJ1-2; D is possibly TRBD1 (6 bases). V was shortened by 3 bases and J by 5 bases, with 16 bases between the two germline ends. The CDR3 totals 15 residues. The V gene's germline CDR1 is SGHTA and CDR2 FQGNSA.

V gene TRBV5-6 combines with J gene TRBJ2-3, with 11 bases identical to TRBD1. Germline-derived CDR1 and CDR2 are SGHDT and YYEEEE. The CDR3 is made up of 15 amino acids. V lost 4 bases and J lost 1; bases outside the gene matches: 2. The CDR3 DNA reads as TGTGCCAGCAGCGGGGGACAGGGGGGCACAGATACGCAGTATTTT. Amino acid sequence: CASSGGQGGTDTQYF.

The chain carries TRBV21-1 and TRBJ2-3; the D call in the table, TRBD1, was not verified against the DNA. TRBV21-1 is a pseudogene segment. The CDR3 is 17 residues long. The CDR3 nucleotides read TGTGCCAGCAGCATTAAAGACAGGGGGCCCAGCACAGATACGCAGTATTTT. As protein: CASSIKDRGPSTDTQYF.

The V and J genes are TRBV27 and TRBJ1-1; D might be TRBD1 (5 bases). The length of the CDR3 is 13 residues. V lost 6 bases and J 6 bases, leaving 14 bases between the germline ends. CDR1 is MNHEY, CDR2 SMNVEV, per germline (reference sequence). The CDR3 nucleotides read TGTGCCAGCAGATCAGGGCCAGGGTCTGAAGCTTTCTTT. This gives the protein CASRSGPGSEAFF.